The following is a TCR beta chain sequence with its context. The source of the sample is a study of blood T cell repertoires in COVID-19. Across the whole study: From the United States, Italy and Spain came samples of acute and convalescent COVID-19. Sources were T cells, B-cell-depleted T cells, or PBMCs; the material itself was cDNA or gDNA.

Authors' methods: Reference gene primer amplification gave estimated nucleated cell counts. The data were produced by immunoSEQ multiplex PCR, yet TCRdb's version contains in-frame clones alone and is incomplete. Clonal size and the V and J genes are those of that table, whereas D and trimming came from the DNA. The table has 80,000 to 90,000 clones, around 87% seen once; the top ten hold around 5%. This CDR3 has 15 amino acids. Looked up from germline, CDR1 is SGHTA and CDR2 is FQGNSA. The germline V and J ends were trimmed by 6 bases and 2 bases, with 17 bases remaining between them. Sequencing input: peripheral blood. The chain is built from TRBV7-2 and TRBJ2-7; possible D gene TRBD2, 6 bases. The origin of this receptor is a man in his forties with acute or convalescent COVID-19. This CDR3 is CASSLVGLPAYEQYF. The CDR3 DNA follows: TGTGCCAGCAGTCTGGTGGGACTGCCTGCCTACGAGCAGTACTTC.